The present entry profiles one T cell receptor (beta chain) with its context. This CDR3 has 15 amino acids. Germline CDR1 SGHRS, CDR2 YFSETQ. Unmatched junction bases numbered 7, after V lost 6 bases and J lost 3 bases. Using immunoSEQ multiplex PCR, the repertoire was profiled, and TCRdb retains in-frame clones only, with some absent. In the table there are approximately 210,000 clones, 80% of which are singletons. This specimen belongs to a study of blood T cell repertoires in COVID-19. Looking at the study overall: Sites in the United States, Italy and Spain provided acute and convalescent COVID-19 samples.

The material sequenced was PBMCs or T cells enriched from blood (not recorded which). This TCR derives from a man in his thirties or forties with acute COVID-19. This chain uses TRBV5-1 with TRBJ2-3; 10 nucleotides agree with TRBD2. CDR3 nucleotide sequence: TGCGCCAGCATGCCCACTAGCGGGGTGACAGATACGCAGTATTTT. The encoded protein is CASMPTSGVTDTQYF.